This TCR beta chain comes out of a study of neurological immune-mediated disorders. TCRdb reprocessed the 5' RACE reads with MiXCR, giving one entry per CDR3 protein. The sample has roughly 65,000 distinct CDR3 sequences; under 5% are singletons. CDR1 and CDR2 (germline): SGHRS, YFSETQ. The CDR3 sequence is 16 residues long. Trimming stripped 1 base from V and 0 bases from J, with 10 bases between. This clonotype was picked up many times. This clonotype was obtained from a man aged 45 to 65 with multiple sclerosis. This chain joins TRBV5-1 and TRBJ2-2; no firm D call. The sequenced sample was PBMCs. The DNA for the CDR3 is TGCGCCAGCAGCTTGTCTGGTCTAGCGAACACCGGGGAGCTGTTTTTT. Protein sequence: CASSLSGLANTGELFF.